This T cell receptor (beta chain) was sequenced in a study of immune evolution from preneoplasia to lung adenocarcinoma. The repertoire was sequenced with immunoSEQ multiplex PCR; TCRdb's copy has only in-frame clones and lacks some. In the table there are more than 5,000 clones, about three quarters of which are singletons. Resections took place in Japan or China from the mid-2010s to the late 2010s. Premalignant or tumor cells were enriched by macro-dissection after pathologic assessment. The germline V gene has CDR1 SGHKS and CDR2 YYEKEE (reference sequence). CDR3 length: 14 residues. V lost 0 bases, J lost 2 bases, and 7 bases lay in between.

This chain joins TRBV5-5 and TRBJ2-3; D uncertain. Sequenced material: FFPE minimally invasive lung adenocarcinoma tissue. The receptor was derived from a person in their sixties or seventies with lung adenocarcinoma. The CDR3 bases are TGTGCCAGCAGCTTGGGGGCCTACACAGATACGCAGTATTTT. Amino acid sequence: CASSLGAYTDTQYF.